A single T cell receptor beta chain is shown here with its context. Its antigen is undetermined. The missing CDR3 end, 3 residues past where the read stops, is filled in from the germline J gene. The sample is drawn from a study of T cells in women clearing cervical HPV infection. Study-wide background: Women with histologically confirmed HPV16-related CIN3 or worse, 2 with invasive cancer, served as cases. Controls gave blood once infection was undetectable; cases at lesion identification.

The CDR3 runs 15 residues. Per germline, CDR1 DFQATT and CDR2 SNEGSKA (reference sequence). V trimming: 3 bases; J trimming: 2 bases; junction bases outside the gene matches: 8. TCR beta CDR3 amplified by multiplex PCR from approximately 1,100 ng genomic DNA. The repertoire was sequenced with immunoSEQ multiplex PCR; TCRdb's copy has only in-frame clones and lacks some. The sample table sets out around 35,000 clones. The study, taken as a whole, reports: TRBV6-7 abundance was lower in cases than controls (around 0.1% versus 0.15%).

This clonotype was sampled from a woman between 18 and 75 years old with a cervical HPV16 infection that either progressed to CIN3+ or cleared (not recorded which). Sequenced: blood buffy coat. The chain carries TRBV20-1 and TRBJ1-1, with 8 bases lining up with TRBD1. The CDR3 sequence is CSARVFGTGNTEAFF. CDR3 DNA, as far as it was read: TGCAGTGCTAGGGTTTTCGGGACAGGAAACACTGAA.